The 7 T cell receptor beta chains given below trace back to one sample, sequenced in a study of T cells after yellow fever vaccination. TCRdb passed the 5' RACE reads through MiXCR, listing each CDR3 protein once. Of some 300,000 distinct CDR3 sequences listed, approximately 8% are singletons. Sequencing used PBMCs, obtained about 49 days after the first yellow fever vaccination. The receptors were gathered from a young man who received the YFV17D yellow fever vaccine.

The rearrangement uses TRBV29-1 and TRBJ1-1; no clear D gene. The CDR3 spans 13 residues. Germline V gene data show CDR1 as SQVTM and CDR2 as ANQGSEA. Trimming took 6 bases from V and 0 from J, leaving 11 bases between them. In DNA form, the CDR3 reads TGCAGCGTCGCCCGGGTTTTGAACACTGAAGCTTTCTTT. It is translated as CSVARVLNTEAFF.

This clonotype has a handful of counts. J is TRBJ1-2 and V is TRBV6-6; D ambiguous. The CDR3 sequence is 10 residues long. V lost 6 bases, J lost 8 bases, and 7 bases lay in between. The germline V gene has CDR1 MNHNY and CDR2 SVGAGI (reference sequence). Here the CDR3 reads CASSSGGYTF. The CDR3 DNA reads TGTGCCAGCAGCTCCGGGGGCTACACCTTC.

The V gene is TRBV20-1, the J gene TRBJ2-2; perhaps TRBD2 as D (6 bases). CDR1 and CDR2 (germline): DFQATT, SNEGSKA (reference sequence). Trimming took off 5 bases at V and 5 bases at J, with 15 bases between the two ends. The CDR3 runs to 14 residues. The CDR3 DNA reads as TGCAGTGCTCAGGAGGAGGGGTGGACCGGGGAGCTGTTTTTT. It translates to CSAQEEGWTGELFF.

This clonotype was counted a few times. This chain connects TRBV5-1 to TRBJ2-1; D is perhaps TRBD1 or TRBD2 (5 bases each). Germline V gives CDR1 SGHRS, CDR2 YFSETQ. The CDR3 extends over 15 amino acids. Trimming took off 0 bases at V and 0 bases at J, with 7 bases between the two ends. The CDR3 sequence: CASSLDGASYNEQFF. In nucleotides, the CDR3 is TGCGCCAGCAGCTTGGACGGGGCCTCCTACAATGAGCAGTTCTTC.

This clonotype appeared a few times. The chain has TRBV15 and TRBJ2-1, with D perhaps matching TRBD1 or TRBD2 (6 bases each). V lost 0 bases, J lost 7 bases, and 16 bases lay in between. The CDR3 loop spans 16 amino acids. Germline V CDR1 and CDR2: LNHNV, YYDKDF (reference sequence). In DNA form, the CDR3 reads TGTGCCACCAGCAGAGATCGTATGGGGGCGGGAAATGAGCAGTTCTTC. Encoded protein: CATSRDRMGAGNEQFF.

This clonotype was recorded many times. The chain links TRBV12-3 or TRBV12-4 to TRBJ2-2; TRBD2 matches at 11 bases. The CDR3 consists of 14 residues. V shed 10 bases, J shed 6 bases, and the junction held 7 bases outside the gene matches. The CDR3 region is CATVAGGLAGELFF. The DNA of the CDR3 is TGTGCCACCGTAGCGGGGGGGCTCGCCGGGGAGCTGTTTTTT.

This clonotype occurred a few times. The V gene is TRBV4-2, the J gene TRBJ1-4; D ambiguous. Per germline, CDR1 LGHNA and CDR2 YNFKEQ. The CDR3 has 16 amino acids. Trimming took 0 bases from V and 2 from J, leaving 10 bases between them. CDR3 sequence (DNA): TGTGCCAGCAGCCAAGATGGAGGAGGGACTAATGAAAAACTGTTTTTT. Translated, it gives CASSQDGGGTNEKLFF.